This T cell receptor beta chain is from a study of PD-L1 blockade in urothelial cancer. V was clipped by 4 bases and J by 0 bases, with 8 bases between them. CDR1 and CDR2 (germline): SGHKS, YYEKEE (reference sequence). There are 15 residues in the CDR3. Described time point: peripheral blood 6 weeks after treatment start. Individual patients had between 1 and 8 samples, taken pretreatment and on-treatment. TCRdb's table, derived via immunoSEQ multiplex PCR, lists solely in-frame clones and lacks some. The repertoire holds some 120,000 clones, with around 89% as singletons. This TCR was sampled from a man aged 55-75 years with urothelial cancer. The sample consisted of PBMCs, taken around atezolizumab (anti-PD-L1) treatment. The V call is TRBV5-5, the J call TRBJ2-6, with D hard to call. The CDR3: CASSITISGANVLTF. The CDR3 DNA is TGTGCCAGCAGCATCACAATCTCTGGGGCCAACGTCCTGACTTTC.